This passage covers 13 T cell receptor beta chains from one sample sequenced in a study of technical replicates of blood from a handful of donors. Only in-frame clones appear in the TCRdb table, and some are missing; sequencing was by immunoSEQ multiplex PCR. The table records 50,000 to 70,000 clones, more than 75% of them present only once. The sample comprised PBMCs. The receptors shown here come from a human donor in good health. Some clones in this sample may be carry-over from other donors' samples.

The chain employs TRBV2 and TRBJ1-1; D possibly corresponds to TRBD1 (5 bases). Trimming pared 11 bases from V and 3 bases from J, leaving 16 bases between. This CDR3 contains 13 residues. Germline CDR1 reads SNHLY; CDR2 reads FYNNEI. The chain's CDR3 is CARAQGRYTEAFF. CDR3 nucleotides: TGTGCCCGTGCTCAGGGTCGATACACTGAAGCTTTCTTT.

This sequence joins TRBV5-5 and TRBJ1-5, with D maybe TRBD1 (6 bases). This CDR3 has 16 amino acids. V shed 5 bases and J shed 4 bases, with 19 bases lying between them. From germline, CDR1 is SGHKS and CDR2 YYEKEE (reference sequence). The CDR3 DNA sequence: TGTGCCAGCAGTCCAGGATCATCAGGGGTAAATCAGCCCCAGCATTTT. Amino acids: CASSPGSSGVNQPQHF.

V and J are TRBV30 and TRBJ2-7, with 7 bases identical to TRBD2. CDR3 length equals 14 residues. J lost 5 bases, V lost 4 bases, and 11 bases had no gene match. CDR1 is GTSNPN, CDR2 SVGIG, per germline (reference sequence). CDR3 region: CAWNAGREFNEQYF. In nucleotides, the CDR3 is TGTGCCTGGAACGCAGGGAGGGAGTTCAACGAGCAGTACTTC. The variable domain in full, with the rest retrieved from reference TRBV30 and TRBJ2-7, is SQTIHQWPATLVQPVGSPLSLECTVEGTSNPNLYWYRQAAGRGLQLLFYSVGIGQISSEVPQNLSASRPQDRQFILSSKKLLLSDSGFYLCAWNAGREFNEQYFGPGTRLTVT.

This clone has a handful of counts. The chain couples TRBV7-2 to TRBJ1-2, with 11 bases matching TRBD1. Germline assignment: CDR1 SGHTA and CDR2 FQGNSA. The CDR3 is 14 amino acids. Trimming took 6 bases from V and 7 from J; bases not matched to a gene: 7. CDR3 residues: CASSLDRGPGGYTF. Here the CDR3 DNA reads TGTGCCAGCAGTTTGGACAGGGGGCCGGGTGGCTACACCTTC.

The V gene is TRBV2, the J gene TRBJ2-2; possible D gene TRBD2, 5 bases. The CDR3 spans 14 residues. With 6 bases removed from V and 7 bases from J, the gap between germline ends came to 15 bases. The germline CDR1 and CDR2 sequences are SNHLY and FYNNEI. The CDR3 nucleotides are TGTGCCAGCAGAGCGGTGGGGTTTGACGGGGAGCTGTTTTTT. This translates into CASRAVGFDGELFF. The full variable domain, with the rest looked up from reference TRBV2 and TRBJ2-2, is EPEVTQTPSHQVTQMGQEVILRCVPISNHLYFYWYRQILGQKVEFLVSFYNNEISEKSEIFDDQFSVERPDGSNFTLKIRSTKLEDSAMYFCASRAVGFDGELFFGEGSRLTVL.

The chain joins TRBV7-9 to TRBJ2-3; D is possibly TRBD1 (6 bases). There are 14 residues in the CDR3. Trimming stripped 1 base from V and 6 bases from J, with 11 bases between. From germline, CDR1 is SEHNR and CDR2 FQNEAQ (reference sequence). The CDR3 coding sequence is TGTGCCAGCAGCTTAGACAGGGATGGTGATACGCAGTATTTT. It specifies CASSLDRDGDTQYF.

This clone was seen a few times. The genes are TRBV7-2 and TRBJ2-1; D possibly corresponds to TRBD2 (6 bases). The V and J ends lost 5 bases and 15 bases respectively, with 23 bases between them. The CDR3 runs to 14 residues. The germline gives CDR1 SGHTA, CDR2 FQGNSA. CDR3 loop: CASSGLRGPAGRFF. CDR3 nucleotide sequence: TGTGCCAGCAGCGGTCTGCGGGGCCCGGCCGGTCGGTTCTTC.

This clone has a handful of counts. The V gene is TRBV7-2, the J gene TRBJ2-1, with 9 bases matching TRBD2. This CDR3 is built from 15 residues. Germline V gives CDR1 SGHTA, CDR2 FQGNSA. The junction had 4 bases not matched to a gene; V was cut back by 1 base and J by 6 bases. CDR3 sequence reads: CASSLVGGGANEQFF. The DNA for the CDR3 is TGTGCCAGCAGCTTAGTTGGCGGGGGGGCCAATGAGCAGTTCTTC.

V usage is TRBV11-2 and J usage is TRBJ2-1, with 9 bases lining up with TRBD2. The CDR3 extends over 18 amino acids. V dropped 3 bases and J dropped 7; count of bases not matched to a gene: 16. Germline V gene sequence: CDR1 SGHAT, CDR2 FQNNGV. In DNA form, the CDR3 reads TGTGCCAGCAGCTTTACCCAACTAGCGGGTGCCTTCTTGAATGAGCAGTTCTTC. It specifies CASSFTQLAGAFLNEQFF. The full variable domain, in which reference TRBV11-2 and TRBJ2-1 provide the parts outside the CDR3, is EAGVAQSPRYKIIEKRQSVAFWCNPISGHATLYWYQQILGQGPKLLIQFQNNGVVDDSQLPKDRFSAERLKGVDSTLKIQPAKLEDSAVYLCASSFTQLAGAFLNEQFFGPGTRLTVL.

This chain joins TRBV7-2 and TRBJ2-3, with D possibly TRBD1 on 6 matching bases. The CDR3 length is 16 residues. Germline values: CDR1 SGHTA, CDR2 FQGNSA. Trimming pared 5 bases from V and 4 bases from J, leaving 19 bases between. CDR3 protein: CASSRVAGASPDTQYF. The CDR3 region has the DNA TGTGCCAGCAGCCGCGTCGCAGGGGCATCCCCAGATACGCAGTATTTT.

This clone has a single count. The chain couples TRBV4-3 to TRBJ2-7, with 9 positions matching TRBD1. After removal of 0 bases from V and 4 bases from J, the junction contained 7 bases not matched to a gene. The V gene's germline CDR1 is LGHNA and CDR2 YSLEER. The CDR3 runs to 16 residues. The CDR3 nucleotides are TGCGCCAGCAGCCAAGATTCAATTGGACAGGGGTACGAGCAGTACTTC. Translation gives CASSQDSIGQGYEQYF.

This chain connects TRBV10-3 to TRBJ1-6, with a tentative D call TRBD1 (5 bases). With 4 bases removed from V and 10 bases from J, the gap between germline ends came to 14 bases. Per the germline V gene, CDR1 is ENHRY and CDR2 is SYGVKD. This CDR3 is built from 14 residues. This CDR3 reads CAISGATEESPLHF. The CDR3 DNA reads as TGTGCCATCAGTGGCGCGACAGAGGAATCACCCCTCCACTTT.

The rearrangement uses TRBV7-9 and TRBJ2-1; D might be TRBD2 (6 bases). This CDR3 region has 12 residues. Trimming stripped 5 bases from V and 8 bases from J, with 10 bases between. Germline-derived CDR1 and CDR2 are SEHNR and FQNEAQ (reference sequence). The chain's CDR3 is CASSPGGDEQFF. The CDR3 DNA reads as TGTGCCAGCAGCCCCGGAGGGGATGAGCAGTTCTTC.